This T cell receptor (beta chain) was obtained from a study of blood T cells in healthy people across ages. Study-wide background: T cells yielded about one barcoded beta molecule per two cells through template switching. General study points: Among T cells, TCR beta diversity per million cells dropped roughly linearly as age rose. It was found that TCR beta diversity correlated strongly with the percentage of naive T cells.

The length of the CDR3 is 13 residues. Notes on this clonotype: Its antigen is still unknown.

Through a sample-barcoded 5' primer and a J-beta primer mix, a second PCR was run for roughly 6 to 12 cycles. All samples yielded 2.5 million or more CDR3-containing paired-end reads. TCRdb reprocessed the 5' RACE reads via MiXCR and lists one record per CDR3 protein. The sample holds roughly 680,000 distinct CDR3 sequences, about 21% seen once. This TCR was recovered from a man between 65 and 85 years old in good health. Sequenced sample: blood. The chain recombines TRBV12-3 or TRBV12-4 with TRBJ2-1; D gene unclear. The J call may be in error: the DNA end matches TRBJ2-7 better. The CDR3 nucleotides are TGTGCCAGCACCCCAACCCCCTACTACGAGCAGTACTTC. This gives the protein CASTPTPYYEQYF.